These 25 T cell receptor beta chains share one sample of origin, sequenced in a study of shared clonotypes between healthy human individuals. Profiled with immunoSEQ multiplex PCR; TCRdb holds only in-frame clones, not every one. The sample records over a million clones, around 75% being singletons. The sample consisted of memory CD4+ T cells sorted from blood. Described subset: CD45RA-negative fraction. Receptor source: a man in his late teens or twenties in good health.

The rearrangement joins TRBV4-3 to TRBJ2-3, with D uncertain. The CDR3 length is 14 residues. Looked up from germline, CDR1 is LGHNA and CDR2 is YSLEER. Trimming removed 2 bases at V and 1 base at J, with 7 bases between. The CDR3 sequence: CASSQPDGTDTQYF. DNA for the CDR3: TGCGCCAGCAGCCAACCCGACGGCACAGATACGCAGTATTTT.

The chain has TRBV5-1 and TRBJ2-3; 7 bases align to TRBD1. This CDR3 spans 13 amino acids. Germline-derived CDR1 and CDR2 are SGHRS and YFSETQ. V gave up 9 bases and J gave up 3 bases; unmatched junction bases: 7. CDR3 in amino acids: CATSSQGTDTQYF. CDR3 in DNA: TGCGCCACCTCGTCACAGGGGACAGATACGCAGTATTTT.

The gene calls are TRBV7-9 and TRBJ2-7; 10 bases are a match to TRBD1. Germline V lookup: CDR1 SEHNR, CDR2 FQNEAQ (reference sequence). The CDR3 has 15 amino acids. V dropped 4 bases and J dropped 3; count of bases not matched to a gene: 6. In DNA form, the CDR3 reads TGTGCCAGCAGCTCAGCCGGGACAGGGGTCTACGAGCAGTACTTC. Protein: CASSSAGTGVYEQYF.

V and J are TRBV7-9 and TRBJ2-3; TRBD2 aligns across 12 bases. The ends lost 4 bases at V and 8 bases at J; junction bases unmatched: 10. Germline CDR1 SEHNR, CDR2 FQNEAQ (reference sequence). This CDR3 spans 16 amino acids. CDR3 sequence reads: CASSSTGTSGLSTQYF. CDR3 bases: TGTGCCAGCAGCTCGACCGGGACTAGCGGGCTCAGTACGCAGTATTTT. Filled out from reference TRBV7-9 and TRBJ2-3, the complete variable domain reads DTGVSQNPRHKITKRGQNVTFRCDPISEHNRLYWYRQTLGQGPEFLTYFQNEAQLEKSRLLSDRFSAERPKGSFSTLEIQRTEQGDSAMYLCASSSTGTSGLSTQYFGPGTRLTVL.

The chain joins TRBV11-3 to TRBJ2-3; D perhaps matches TRBD2 (7 bases). This CDR3 has 19 residues. V shed 5 bases and J shed 0 bases, with 24 bases lying between them. CDR1 SGHNT and CDR2 YENEEA come from the germline V gene. DNA of the CDR3: TGTGCCAGCAGCCCGACGGGGGGCGCGGGGCGTGCGAGCACAGATACGCAGTATTTT. It translates to CASSPTGGAGRASTDTQYF.

The chain uses TRBV10-2 and TRBJ1-5; 7 positions agree with TRBD1. The length of the CDR3 is 17 residues. V dropped 0 bases and J dropped 1; count of bases not matched to a gene: 6. CDR1 and CDR2 from the germline V gene are WSHSY and SAAADI. The CDR3 DNA sequence: TGCGCCAGCAGTGAGTCACGAGGGGGCGGGAGCAATCAGCCCCAGCATTTT. Protein: CASSESRGGGSNQPQHF.

V and J are TRBV2 and TRBJ1-1; TRBD1 matches at 8 bases. J gave up 4 bases and V 2 bases, and 6 bases lay outside the gene matches. The CDR3 runs 15 residues. In germline, CDR1 is SNHLY, CDR2 FYNNEI. The CDR3 sequence: CASSERQGAGTEAFF. As DNA, the CDR3 is TGTGCCAGCAGTGAACGGCAGGGGGCAGGCACTGAAGCTTTCTTT.

The V and J genes are TRBV5-1 and TRBJ2-1, with D perhaps assigned TRBD1 or TRBD2 (6 bases each). Germline V gene sequence: CDR1 SGHRS, CDR2 YFSETQ. This CDR3 spans 15 amino acids. V was clipped by 1 base and J by 8 bases, with 16 bases between them. The CDR3, as DNA: TGCGCCAGCAGCTTGACTCCCGACGGGGGCGATGAGCAGTTCTTC. This translates into CASSLTPDGGDEQFF. The variable domain in full, completed from reference TRBV5-1 and TRBJ2-1, reads KAGVTQTPRYLIKTRGQQVTLSCSPISGHRSVSWYQQTPGQGLQFLFEYFSETQRNKGNFPGRFSGRQFSNSRSEMNVSTLELGDSALYLCASSLTPDGGDEQFFGPGTRLTVL.

This clone appeared a few times. In the same sample, other DNA sequences code for this CDR3. This chain connects TRBV5-1 to TRBJ2-5; tentatively, D is TRBD1 (5 bases). With 1 base removed from V and 5 bases from J, the gap between germline ends came to 9 bases. The germline V gene encodes CDR1 SGHRS and CDR2 YFSETQ. The CDR3 has 13 residues. DNA of the CDR3: TGCGCCAGCAGCTTGTCAGGGAAGGAGACCCAGTACTTC. The encoded protein is CASSLSGKETQYF.

J is TRBJ1-3 and V is TRBV19; no reliable D call. The ends were cut back, 6 bases at V and 2 bases at J, with 8 bases in the middle. Germline CDR1 and CDR2: LNHDA and SQIVND (reference sequence). This CDR3 contains 13 residues. The CDR3 bases are TGTGCCAGTAGAATGGCAGCTGGAAACACCATATATTTT. This sequence encodes CASRMAAGNTIYF.

The rearrangement joins TRBV19 to TRBJ1-2; 8 positions match TRBD1. CDR1 and CDR2 (germline): LNHDA, SQIVND (reference sequence). CDR3 size: 13 residues. After removal of 6 bases from V and 4 bases from J, the junction contained 4 bases not matched to a gene. DNA of the CDR3: TGTGCCAGTAGCCCGACAGGGGTCTATGGCTACACCTTC. Protein sequence: CASSPTGVYGYTF. The entire variable domain, with the rest obtained from reference TRBV19 and TRBJ1-2, is as follows: DGGITQSPKYLFRKEGQNVTLSCEQNLNHDAMYWYRQDPGQGLRLIYYSQIVNDFQKGDIAEGYSVSREKKESFPLTVTSAQKNPTAFYLCASSPTGVYGYTFGSGTRLTVV.

The V call is TRBV5-1, the J call TRBJ2-5, with 7 bases that match TRBD2. The length of the CDR3 is 15 residues. Germline assignment: CDR1 SGHRS and CDR2 YFSETQ. V was pared by 0 bases and J by 5 bases, with 7 bases of the junction left unmatched. This chain's CDR3 is CASSLVDPGRETQYF. The CDR3 nucleotides read TGCGCCAGCAGCTTGGTAGACCCCGGGAGGGAGACCCAGTACTTC.

The CDR3 coding sequence is TGTGCCTCCCAGGGAGGGGTTGGCCCAGATACGCAGTATTTT. It encodes CASQGGVGPDTQYF. The chain uses TRBV18 and TRBJ2-3, with 7 nucleotides matching TRBD2. Germline V CDR1 and CDR2: KGHSH, LQKENI. The CDR3 sequence is 14 residues long. V dropped 11 bases and J dropped 4; count of bases not matched to a gene: 12.

The gene calls are TRBV5-1 and TRBJ1-2, with a possible D match to TRBD1 (5 bases). The V end was cut by 3 bases, the J end by 3 bases, with 12 bases between. The CDR3 contains 14 residues. Germline-derived CDR1 and CDR2 are SGHRS and YFSETQ. The CDR3 loop reads CASSSGEGYYGYTF. Written as DNA, the CDR3 is TGCGCCAGCAGCTCCGGTGAGGGGTACTATGGCTACACCTTC.

For the CDR3, the DNA is TGTGCCAGCAGCCCCGACACCGTAAGCTTTAAGGCCCAGCCCCAGCATTTT. As protein: CASSPDTVSFKAQPQHF. The V and J genes are TRBV7-2 and TRBJ1-5, with D uncertain. Between the trimmed V and J ends, which lost 5 bases and 7 bases, there was a span of 24 bases. Germline V CDR1 and CDR2: SGHTA, FQGNSA. This CDR3 contains 17 residues.

This clone appeared once. Within the sample, other DNA sequences also encode this same CDR3. The chain combines TRBV6-5 with TRBJ2-3; 9 positions match TRBD2. CDR3 length: 16 residues. Germline assignment: CDR1 MNHEY and CDR2 SVGAGI. J was trimmed by 0 bases and V by 0 bases; bases with no gene match: 1. The CDR3, as DNA: TGTGCCAGCAGTTACTCTAGCGGGGGAAGCACAGATACGCAGTATTTT. Protein product: CASSYSSGGSTDTQYF.

As to this clone: The same CDR3 is also encoded by other DNA sequences in this sample. This chain links TRBV5-1 with TRBJ1-5; D possibly corresponds to TRBD1 (5 bases). The CDR3 spans 14 residues. CDR1 is SGHRS and CDR2 is YFSETQ in the germline V gene. V was shortened by 2 bases and J by 4 bases, with 10 bases between the two germline ends. CDR3 region: CASSLGTGNQPQHF. CDR3 DNA sequence: TGCGCCAGCAGCTTAGGGACGGGGAATCAGCCCCAGCATTTT.

The chain combines TRBV18 with TRBJ2-2; 8 positions agree with TRBD2. CDR1 is KGHSH and CDR2 is LQKENI in the germline V gene. V shed 0 bases and J 5 bases; nucleotides not matched to a gene: 8. CDR3 length: 17 residues. CDR3 region: CASSPPSIASGTGELFF. In DNA, the CDR3 is TGTGCCAGCTCACCACCGAGCATCGCTAGCGGGACCGGGGAGCTGTTTTTT.

As for this clone: Since a far larger clone is one base different, this is likely a read error. The genes are TRBV5-6 and TRBJ1-2; 7 bases fit TRBD1. The CDR3 has 14 amino acids. Germline V gives CDR1 SGHDT, CDR2 YYEEEE. Trimming took 4 bases from V and 7 from J; bases not matched to a gene: 10. CDR3 nucleotides: TGTGCCAGCAGCGCCGGGACAGACGATCGTGGCTACACCTTC. Translated, it gives CASSAGTDDRGYTF.

This clone was counted between two and nine times. Other nucleotide sequences from this sample produce the same CDR3. V and J are TRBV11-2 and TRBJ1-3; unclear D gene. Germline V gene lookup returns CDR1 SGHAT and CDR2 FQNNGV. Trimming shortened V by 4 bases and J by 1 base, and 8 bases separated the two germline ends. This CDR3 region has 14 residues. The CDR3 here is CASSYTDSGNTIYF. In nucleotides, the CDR3 is TGTGCCAGCAGCTACACAGATTCTGGAAACACCATATATTTT.

CDR3 DNA sequence: TGTGCCAGCAGCCCCGGGGCGGTCGAGACCCAGTACTTC. As protein: CASSPGAVETQYF. The chain links TRBV9 to TRBJ2-5; possibly TRBD1 or TRBD2 for D (5 bases each). Between the trimmed V and J ends, which lost 4 bases and 5 bases, there was a span of 12 bases. This CDR3 region has 13 residues. Per the germline V gene, CDR1 is SGDLS and CDR2 is YYNGEE.

Regarding this clone: Possible read error: a much larger clone is one base away. The chain is built from TRBV29-1 and TRBJ1-2, with D uncertain. The germline V gene encodes CDR1 SQVTM and CDR2 ANQGSEA. CDR3 size: 15 residues. The CDR3 protein is CSVVDNAAKIYGHTF. The CDR3 bases are TGCAGCGTTGTAGATAACGCCGCGAAAATCTATGGCCACACCTTC. Drawing the rest from reference TRBV29-1 and TRBJ1-2, the complete variable domain is SAVISQKPSRDICQRGTSLTIQCQVDSQVTMMFWYRQQPGQSLTLIATANQGSEATYESGFVIDKFPISRPNLTFSTLTVSNMSPEDSSIYLCSVVDNAAKIYGHTFGSGTRLTVV.

This chain connects TRBV30 to TRBJ2-7, with 8 bases lining up with TRBD2. The CDR3 sequence is 13 residues long. The ends lost 3 bases at V and 7 bases at J; junction bases unmatched: 8. Germline-derived CDR1 and CDR2 are GTSNPN and SVGIG (reference sequence). The CDR3 bases are TGTGCCTGGAGGGGGACTAGTCCTGGAGAGCAGTACTTC. Its protein is CAWRGTSPGEQYF.

The chain has TRBV7-9 and TRBJ2-7; D is perhaps TRBD2 (6 bases). Germline V gene data show CDR1 as SEHNR and CDR2 as FQNEAQ (reference sequence). V was shortened by 2 bases and J by 5 bases, with 19 bases between the two germline ends. The length of the CDR3 is 16 residues. The CDR3 bases are TGTGCCAGCAGCTTACCCGCCGGGGGTTTGCCCAACGAGCAGTACTTC. Amino acids: CASSLPAGGLPNEQYF.

The genes are TRBV15 and TRBJ2-7; no reliable D call. The germline V gene has CDR1 LNHNV and CDR2 YYDKDF (reference sequence). The V end lost 1 base, the J end lost 7 bases, and 8 bases lay between the germline ends. The CDR3 runs 12 residues. CDR3 loop: CATSRVDLEQYF. CDR3 nucleotide sequence: TGTGCCACCAGCAGAGTGGACCTTGAGCAGTACTTC.